A selection of T cell receptor beta chains follows, all from one sample in a study of shared clonotypes between healthy human individuals. Method: immunoSEQ multiplex PCR; TCRdb's copy keeps in-frame clones and lacks some. The table shows 1.4 million to 1.5 million clones, with around 97% occurring only once. Sequencing used naive CD4+ T cells sorted from blood. These receptors came from a man aged 25-45 years in good health. Each CDR3 is given with its conserved first and last residue. D genes are given only for firm matches. Expanded clones are given a class, and other clones once, few, many or no size at all.

j_call | clone_size | d_call | v_call | cdr3_nt | cdr3_aa
TRBJ1-3 | NA | TRBD1 | TRBV5-1 | TGCGCCAGCAGCTTGAGACAGGGTCCTGGAAACACCATATATTTT | CASSLRQGPGNTIYF
TRBJ2-2 | NA | NA | TRBV6-1 | TGTGCCAGCAGAAAGCTTGTCGACGGGGAGCTGTTTTTT | CASRKLVDGELFF
TRBJ1-4 | NA | TRBD1 | TRBV5-6 | TGTGCCAGCAGCGAAGGGACAGGATGGTTTCGGGAAAAACTGTTTTTT | CASSEGTGWFREKLFF
TRBJ2-2 | NA | NA | TRBV7-8 | TGTGCCAGCAGCTTAGAATTAAAGGGAAGTACCGGGGAGCTGTTTTTT | CASSLELKGSTGELFF
TRBJ2-7 | NA | NA | TRBV14 | TGTGCCAGCAGCCCCCGACTTAGCTCCTACGAGCAGTACTTC | CASSPRLSSYEQYF
TRBJ1-2 | NA | NA | TRBV27 | TGTGCCAGCAGTTTATATCCCCCAGGGTCTAATGGCTACACCTTC | CASSLYPPGSNGYTF
TRBJ2-7 | NA | TRBD1 | TRBV15 | TGTGCCACCAGCAGAGTGGTAGGGACGGGACAGTCCTACGAGCAGTACTTC | CATSRVVGTGQSYEQYF
TRBJ2-1 | NA | NA | TRBV11-3 | TGTGCCAGCAGCAACCCGCCCGGGGGTGAGCAGTTCTTC | CASSNPPGGEQFF
TRBJ2-3 | NA | TRBD2 | TRBV28 | TGTGCCAGCAGTTTAAGCGGGATGGGAACAGATACGCAGTATTTT | CASSLSGMGTDTQYF
TRBJ2-3 | once | TRBD1 | TRBV7-2 | TGTGCCAGCAGCTCCGGGACAGGGTTAGATACGCAGTATTTT | CASSSGTGLDTQYF
TRBJ2-7 | NA | TRBD1 | TRBV4-1 | TGCGCCAGCAGCCTGATTGGGGGACAGACATCCTACGAGCAGTACTTC | CASSLIGGQTSYEQYF
TRBJ1-5 | NA | NA | TRBV28 | TGTGCCAGTACCGGGCAAACTAACCTGGGTGGCAATCAGCCCCAGCATTTT | CASTGQTNLGGNQPQHF
TRBJ1-5 | NA | TRBD1 | TRBV5-4 | TGTGCCAGCCAGAACAGGGGGAGCAATCAGCCCCAGCATTTT | CASQNRGSNQPQHF
TRBJ2-7 | NA | NA | TRBV4-3 | TGCGCCAGCAGCCAGCTAACACAGGGCTCCTACGAGCAGTACTTC | CASSQLTQGSYEQYF
TRBJ1-3 | NA | NA | TRBV7-9 | TGTGCCAGCAGCGAACGGGGGGGTCTCGGAAACACCATATATTTT | CASSERGGLGNTIYF
TRBJ2-7 | NA | NA | TRBV7-2 | TGTGCCAGCAGCTTAGTACAGTCCTACGAGCAGTACTTC | CASSLVQSYEQYF
TRBJ2-7 | NA | TRBD2 | TRBV2 | TGTGCCAGCATTCGATCCCCGGGACTAGCGGGAGAGGTGGGCGAGCAGTACTTC | CASIRSPGLAGEVGEQYF
TRBJ2-1 | NA | TRBD2 | TRBV29-1 | TGCAGCGTCGCGACTAGCGGTGATCGGGGTGAGCAGTTCTTC | CSVATSGDRGEQFF
TRBJ1-3 | NA | NA | TRBV15 | TGTGCCACCAGCAGGGCAGTGAGCTCTGGAAACACCATATATTTT | CATSRAVSSGNTIYF
TRBJ2-3 | once | TRBD2 | TRBV5-1 | TGCGCCAGCAGCTTGGCCTATAGCGGGAGCACAGATACGCAGTATTTT | CASSLAYSGSTDTQYF
TRBJ2-5 | NA | TRBD1 | TRBV19 | TGTGCCAGTAGTATGGTCCAGGGGGCGATGGAGACCCAGTACTTC | CASSMVQGAMETQYF
TRBJ2-2 | NA | NA | TRBV5-1 | TGCGCCAGCAGTGCCCCGAGGGACCTTACCGGGGAGCTGTTTTTT | CASSAPRDLTGELFF
TRBJ2-5 | NA | NA | TRBV2 | TGTGCCAGCAGTGAACAGGGTATGGGTGAGACCCAGTACTTC | CASSEQGMGETQYF
TRBJ2-2 | NA | NA | TRBV15 | TGTGCCACCAGCAGAGTTACAGCCACGTCCGGGGAGCTGTTTTTT | CATSRVTATSGELFF
TRBJ2-1 | NA | TRBD1 | TRBV5-1 | TGCGCCAGCAGCTCGACAGGGGTGGTGGATGAGCAGTTCTTC | CASSSTGVVDEQFF
TRBJ2-7 | NA | NA | TRBV28 | TGTGCCAGCAGTCCTGGGGCCGTGGGCTACGAGCAGTACTTC | CASSPGAVGYEQYF
TRBJ2-7 | NA | NA | TRBV5-5 | TGTGCCAGCAGCTTGGAGTTTGGCAGGGCCTACGAGCAGTACTTC | CASSLEFGRAYEQYF
TRBJ2-1 | NA | TRBD2 | TRBV5-1 | TGCGCCAGCAGCCCCTCAGCGGGAGGAGAGAATGAGCAGTTCTTC | CASSPSAGGENEQFF
TRBJ2-3 | NA | NA | TRBV15 | TGTGCCACCAGCAGAGACCGGGGAGATACGCAGTATTTT | CATSRDRGDTQYF
TRBJ2-5 | NA | TRBD1 | TRBV5-1 | TGCGCCAGCAGCAGGACAGGTTCACAAGAGACCCAGTACTTC | CASSRTGSQETQYF
TRBJ2-7 | NA | NA | TRBV28 | TGTGCCAGCAGGCCGGGCTTTCTCTGGGAGCAGTACTTC | CASRPGFLWEQYF
TRBJ1-5 | NA | NA | TRBV19 | TGTGCCAGTAGTATAAGGGGGGGAGTCAGTCAGCCCCAGCATTTT | CASSIRGGVSQPQHF
TRBJ1-2 | many | NA | TRBV5-1 | TGCGCCAGCAGCGGAATCAGCCCTAACTATGGCTACACCTTC | CASSGISPNYGYTF
TRBJ2-1 | NA | NA | TRBV6-1 | TGTGCCAGCAGTGCACAGGGAAGGAATGAGCAGTTCTTC | CASSAQGRNEQFF
TRBJ1-3 | NA | NA | TRBV30 | TGTGCCTGGAGTGTAGGGTCTACGGGAAACACCATATATTTT | CAWSVGSTGNTIYF
TRBJ2-1 | NA | TRBD2 | TRBV30 | TGTGCCTGCTATAGCGGGCCGCACAATGAGCAGTTCTTC | CACYSGPHNEQFF
TRBJ2-5 | NA | TRBD1 | TRBV9 | TGTGCCAGCAGCTCTACAGGACAGGGGGGAGAGACCCAGTACTTC | CASSSTGQGGETQYF
TRBJ2-5 | NA | NA | TRBV7-2 | TGTGCCAGCAGCTTAGATATAAACCAAGAGACCCAGTACTTC | CASSLDINQETQYF
TRBJ2-6 | NA | NA | TRBV2 | TGTGCCAGCTACGGGAGCGTCCGCGAAAGCTCTGGGGCCAACGTCCTGACTTTC | CASYGSVRESSGANVLTF
TRBJ1-2 | NA | TRBD1 | TRBV18 | TGTGCCAGCTCACCAAGCGGAGGGGGCGGAGGCTACACCTTC | CASSPSGGGGGYTF
TRBJ1-1 | once | NA | TRBV6-5 | TGTGCCAGCAGTTACTCGCGACAGTTGAACACTGAAGCTTTCTTT | CASSYSRQLNTEAFF
TRBJ2-3 | NA | TRBD2 | TRBV11-3 | TGTGCCAGCAGCTTGGGACTAGCGGGAGGGGGGGCAGATACGCAGTATTTT | CASSLGLAGGGADTQYF
TRBJ2-6 | NA | TRBD2 | TRBV15 | TGTGCCACCAGCAGAGATGGGACTAGCCTTTCCTCTGGGGCCAACGTCCTGACTTTC | CATSRDGTSLSSGANVLTF